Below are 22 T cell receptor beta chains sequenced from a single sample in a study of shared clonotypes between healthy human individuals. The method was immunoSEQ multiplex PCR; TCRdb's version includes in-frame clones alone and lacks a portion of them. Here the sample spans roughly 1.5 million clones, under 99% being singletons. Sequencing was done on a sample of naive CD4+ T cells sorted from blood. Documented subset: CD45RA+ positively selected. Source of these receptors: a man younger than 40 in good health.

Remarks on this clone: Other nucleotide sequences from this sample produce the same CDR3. CDR3 region: CASSSQGYGYTF. The CDR3 bases are TGTGCCAGCAGTTCACAGGGTTATGGCTACACCTTC. This chain connects TRBV28 to TRBJ1-2, with a weak D call TRBD1 (6 bases). Per germline, CDR1 MDHEN and CDR2 SYDVKM. The CDR3 consists of 12 residues. V lost 4 bases, J lost 5 bases, and 8 bases lay in between.

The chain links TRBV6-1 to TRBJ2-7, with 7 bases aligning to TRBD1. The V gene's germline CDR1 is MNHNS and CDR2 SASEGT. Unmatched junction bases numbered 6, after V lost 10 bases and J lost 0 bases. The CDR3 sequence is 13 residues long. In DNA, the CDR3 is TGTGCCATCCGGGACAGCAACTCCTACGAGCAGTACTTC. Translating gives CAIRDSNSYEQYF.

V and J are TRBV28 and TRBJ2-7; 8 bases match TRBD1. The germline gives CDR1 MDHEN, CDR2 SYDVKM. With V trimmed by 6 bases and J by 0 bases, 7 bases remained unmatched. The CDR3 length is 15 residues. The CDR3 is CASRGPRGLSYEQYF. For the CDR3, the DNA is TGTGCCAGCAGGGGACCCAGGGGGCTCTCCTACGAGCAGTACTTC.

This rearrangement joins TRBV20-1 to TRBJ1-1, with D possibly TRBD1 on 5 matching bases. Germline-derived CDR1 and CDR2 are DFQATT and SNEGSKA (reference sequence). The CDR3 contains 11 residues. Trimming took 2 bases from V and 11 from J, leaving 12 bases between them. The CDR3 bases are TGCAGTGCTAGACAGGGCCTTAGGGCTTTCTTT. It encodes CSARQGLRAFF.

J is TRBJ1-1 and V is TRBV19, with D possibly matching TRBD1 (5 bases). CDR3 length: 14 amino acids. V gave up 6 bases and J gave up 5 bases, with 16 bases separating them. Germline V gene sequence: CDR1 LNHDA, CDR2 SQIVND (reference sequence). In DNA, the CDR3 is TGTGCCAGTAGCACGGGGGAGCCGGTTACTGAAGCTTTCTTT. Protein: CASSTGEPVTEAFF.

CDR3 sequence reads: CASSRVEGQGGTYEQYF. The CDR3 bases are TGTGCCAGCAGCCGAGTGGAGGGGCAGGGGGGGACCTACGAGCAGTACTTC. The genes are TRBV11-2 and TRBJ2-7; D may be TRBD1 or TRBD2 (7 bases each). The germline CDR1 and CDR2 sequences are SGHAT and FQNNGV. The CDR3 runs to 17 residues. V was clipped by 5 bases and J by 2 bases, with 22 bases between them. The entire variable domain, with the rest obtained from reference TRBV11-2 and TRBJ2-7, is as follows: EAGVAQSPRYKIIEKRQSVAFWCNPISGHATLYWYQQILGQGPKLLIQFQNNGVVDDSQLPKDRFSAERLKGVDSTLKIQPAKLEDSAVYLCASSRVEGQGGTYEQYFGPGTRLTVT.

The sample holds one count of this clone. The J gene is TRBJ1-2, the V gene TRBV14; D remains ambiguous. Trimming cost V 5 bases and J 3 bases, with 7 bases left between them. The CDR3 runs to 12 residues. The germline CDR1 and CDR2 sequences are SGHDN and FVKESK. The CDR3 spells CASSEDYYGYTF. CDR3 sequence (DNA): TGTGCCAGCAGCGAGGACTACTATGGCTACACCTTC.

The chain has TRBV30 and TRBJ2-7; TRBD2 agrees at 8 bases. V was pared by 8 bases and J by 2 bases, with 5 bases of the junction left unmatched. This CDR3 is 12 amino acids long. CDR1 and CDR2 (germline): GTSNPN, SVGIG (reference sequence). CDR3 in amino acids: CAIRGGPYEQYF. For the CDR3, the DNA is TGTGCCATTCGGGGGGGCCCCTACGAGCAGTACTTC.

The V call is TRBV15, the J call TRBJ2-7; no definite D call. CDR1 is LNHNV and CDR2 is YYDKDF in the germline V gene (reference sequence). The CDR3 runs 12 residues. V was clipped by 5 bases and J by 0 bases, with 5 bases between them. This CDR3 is CATSPSSYEQYF. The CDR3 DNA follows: TGTGCCACCAGCCCAAGCTCCTACGAGCAGTACTTC.

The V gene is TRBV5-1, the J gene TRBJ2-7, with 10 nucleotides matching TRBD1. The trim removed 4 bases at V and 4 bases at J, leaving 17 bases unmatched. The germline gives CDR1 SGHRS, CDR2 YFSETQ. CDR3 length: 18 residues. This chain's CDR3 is CASSRDRGRDLVTYEQYF. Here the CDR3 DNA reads TGCGCCAGCAGCCGGGACAGGGGACGAGACTTAGTGACTTACGAGCAGTACTTC. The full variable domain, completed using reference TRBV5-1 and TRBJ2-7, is KAGVTQTPRYLIKTRGQQVTLSCSPISGHRSVSWYQQTPGQGLQFLFEYFSETQRNKGNFPGRFSGRQFSNSRSEMNVSTLELGDSALYLCASSRDRGRDLVTYEQYFGPGTRLTVT.

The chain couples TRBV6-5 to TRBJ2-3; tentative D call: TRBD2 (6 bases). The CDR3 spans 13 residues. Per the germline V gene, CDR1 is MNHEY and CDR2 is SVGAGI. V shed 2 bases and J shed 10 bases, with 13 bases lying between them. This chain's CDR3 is CASSYLGLQAQYF. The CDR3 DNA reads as TGTGCCAGCAGTTACCTGGGACTCCAGGCGCAGTATTTT.

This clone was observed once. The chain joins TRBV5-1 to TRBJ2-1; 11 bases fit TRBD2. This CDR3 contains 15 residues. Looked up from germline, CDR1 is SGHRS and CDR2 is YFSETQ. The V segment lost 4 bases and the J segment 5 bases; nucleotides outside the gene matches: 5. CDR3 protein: CASSRIAGGDNEQFF. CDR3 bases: TGCGCCAGCAGCAGAATAGCGGGAGGGGACAATGAGCAGTTCTTC.

CDR3 in DNA: TGCGCCAGCAGCTCCACAGGGGGCCCCGGGGAGCTGTTTTTT. Amino acid sequence: CASSSTGGPGELFF. The chain combines TRBV5-1 with TRBJ2-2; 9 nucleotides line up with TRBD1. J gave up 6 bases and V 3 bases, and 3 bases lay outside the gene matches. The germline gives CDR1 SGHRS, CDR2 YFSETQ. The CDR3 sequence is 14 residues long.

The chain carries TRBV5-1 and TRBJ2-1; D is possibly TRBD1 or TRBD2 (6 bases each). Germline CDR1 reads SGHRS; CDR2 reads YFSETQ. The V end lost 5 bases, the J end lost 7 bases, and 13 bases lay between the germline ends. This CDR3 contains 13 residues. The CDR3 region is CASRIEGGNEQFF. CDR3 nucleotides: TGCGCCAGCAGAATTGAGGGGGGAAATGAGCAGTTCTTC. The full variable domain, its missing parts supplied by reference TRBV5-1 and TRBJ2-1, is KAGVTQTPRYLIKTRGQQVTLSCSPISGHRSVSWYQQTPGQGLQFLFEYFSETQRNKGNFPGRFSGRQFSNSRSEMNVSTLELGDSALYLCASRIEGGNEQFFGPGTRLTVL.

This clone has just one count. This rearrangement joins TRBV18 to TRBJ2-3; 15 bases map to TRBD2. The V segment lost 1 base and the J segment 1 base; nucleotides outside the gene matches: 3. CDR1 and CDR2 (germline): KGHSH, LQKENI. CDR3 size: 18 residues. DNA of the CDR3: TGTGCCAGCTCACCACTGGGACTAGCGGGAGGCCGCACAGATACGCAGTATTTT. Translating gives CASSPLGLAGGRTDTQYF.

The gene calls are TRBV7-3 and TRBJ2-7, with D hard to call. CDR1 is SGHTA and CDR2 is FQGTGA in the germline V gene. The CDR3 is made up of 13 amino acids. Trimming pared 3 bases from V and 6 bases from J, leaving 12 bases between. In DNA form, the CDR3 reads TGTGCCAGCAGCTTTACGGACGGTTCCGAGCAGTACTTC. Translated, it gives CASSFTDGSEQYF.

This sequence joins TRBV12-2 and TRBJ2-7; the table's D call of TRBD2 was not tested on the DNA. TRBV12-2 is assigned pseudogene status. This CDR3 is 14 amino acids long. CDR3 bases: TGTGCAAGTCGCCCCCATGGGAGGATGCACGAGCAGTACTTC. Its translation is CASRPHGRMHEQYF.

The CDR3 nucleotides are TGTGCCAGCAGCGTAGGTGCTAGCGGGAGTGCAGATACGCAGTATTTT. Translated, it gives CASSVGASGSADTQYF. The rearrangement links TRBV9 to TRBJ2-3, with 10 bases aligning to TRBD2. Germline trimming cut 0 bases from V and 4 bases from J; bases unmatched to any gene: 5. Germline V gives CDR1 SGDLS, CDR2 YYNGEE. CDR3 length: 16 residues. Full variable domain (missing parts from reference TRBV9 and TRBJ2-3): DSGVTQTPKHLITATGQRVTLRCSPRSGDLSVYWYQQSLDQGLQFLIQYYNGEERAKGNILERFSAQQFPDLHSELNLSSLELGDSALYFCASSVGASGSADTQYFGPGTRLTVL.

The chain's CDR3 is CASSLAVRGGTGELFF. In DNA, the CDR3 is TGTGCCAGCAGTTTGGCGGTTCGTGGAGGCACCGGGGAGCTGTTTTTT. The chain combines TRBV28 with TRBJ2-2; maybe TRBD2 (5 bases). In germline, CDR1 is MDHEN, CDR2 SYDVKM. Trimming removed 3 bases at V and 4 bases at J, with 15 bases between. The CDR3 sequence is 16 residues long.

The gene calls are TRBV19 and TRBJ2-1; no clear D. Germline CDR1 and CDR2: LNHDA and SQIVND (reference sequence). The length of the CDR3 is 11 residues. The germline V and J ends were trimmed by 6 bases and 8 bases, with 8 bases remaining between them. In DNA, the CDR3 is TGTGCCAGTAGGTTAAGCTATGAGCAGTTCTTC. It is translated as CASRLSYEQFF.

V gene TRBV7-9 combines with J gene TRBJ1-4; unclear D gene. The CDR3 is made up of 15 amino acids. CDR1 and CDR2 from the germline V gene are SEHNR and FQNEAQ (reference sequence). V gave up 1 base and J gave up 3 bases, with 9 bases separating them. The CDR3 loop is CASSLELGSNEKLFF. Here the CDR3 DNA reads TGTGCCAGCAGCTTAGAATTAGGGTCTAATGAAAAACTGTTTTTT.

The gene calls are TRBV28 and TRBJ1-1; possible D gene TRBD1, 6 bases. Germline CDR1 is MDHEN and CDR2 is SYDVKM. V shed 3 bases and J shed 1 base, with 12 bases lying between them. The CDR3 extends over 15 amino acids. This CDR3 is CASSLVVDRNTEAFF. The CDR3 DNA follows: TGTGCCAGCAGTTTGGTTGTGGACAGGAACACTGAAGCTTTCTTT.